The next 3 T cell receptor beta chains were all read from a single sample in a study of cytomegalovirus exposure and HLA in healthy donors. This PCR relied on a set of 60 Vbeta primers and 13 Jbeta primers. TCRdb's copy holds only in-frame clones and misses some; the assay was immunoSEQ multiplex PCR. This sample's clone table lists about 160,000 clones. The source material was PBMCs. Receptors were obtained from a woman aged 60 to 75 in good health and CMV-seronegative.

V usage is TRBV4-1 and J usage is TRBJ2-7; 12 nucleotides agree with TRBD2. There are 18 residues in the CDR3. With V trimmed by 2 bases and J by 1 base, 9 bases remained unmatched. Per the germline V gene, CDR1 is MGHRA and CDR2 is YSYEKL. CDR3 coding DNA: TGCGCCAGCAGCCAACTCAGACTAGCGGGGGAGAGGTCCTACGAGCAGTACTTC. As protein: CASSQLRLAGERSYEQYF.

The V call is TRBV19, the J call TRBJ1-4; TRBD1 aligns across 11 bases. The trim removed 5 bases at V and 6 bases at J, leaving 5 bases unmatched. In germline, CDR1 is LNHDA, CDR2 SQIVND (reference sequence). CDR3 length: 15 residues. For the CDR3, the DNA is TGTGCCAGTAGTTACCGGACAGGGGGCCATGAAAAACTGTTTTTT. Translation gives CASSYRTGGHEKLFF.

The rearrangement links TRBV5-1 to TRBJ2-3, with 9 bases lining up with TRBD1. With V trimmed by 4 bases and J by 0 bases, 3 bases remained unmatched. The CDR3 covers 15 residues. From germline, CDR1 is SGHRS and CDR2 YFSETQ. The CDR3 region has the DNA TGCGCCAGCAGCGGACAGGGGCCTAGCACAGATACGCAGTATTTT. It codes for CASSGQGPSTDTQYF.